This TCR beta chain comes out of a study of cytomegalovirus exposure and HLA in healthy donors. There are a few counts of this clone. This CDR3 comprises 16 residues. Researchers ran the PCR with 60 Vbeta and 13 Jbeta primers. Only in-frame clones appear in the TCRdb table, and some are missing; sequencing was by immunoSEQ multiplex PCR. This table has about 190,000 clones, 79% appearing once. V usage is TRBV1 and J usage is TRBJ1-5. TRBV1 is shown as a pseudogene. The clonotype was recovered from a woman aged 18-30 years in good health and CMV-seronegative. The sample comprised PBMCs. The CDR3 is CTSSQDRKGGTQPQHF. In nucleotides, the CDR3 is TGCACCAGCAGCCAAGATCGTAAGGGAGGTACTCAGCCCCAGCATTTT.